This entry describes one T cell receptor beta chain. Its specificity is not known. CDR1 SGDLS and CDR2 YYNGEE come from the germline V gene. The germline V and J ends were trimmed by 4 bases and 4 bases, with 4 bases remaining between them. This CDR3 is 11 amino acids long. Here immunoSEQ multiplex PCR was the method, and the copy in TCRdb shows in-frame clones only, minus some. Of about 34,000 clones listed, more than 75% were seen once; the top ten hold around 3.3%. This record belongs to a study of CD4 T cells in relation to SARS-CoV-2 and coronaviruses. The receptor's source is an adult with COVID-19. Material: memory CD4+ T cells from PBMCs, cultured in vitro. The gene calls are TRBV9 and TRBJ2-3; D unresolved. The CDR3 here is CASSKSDTQYF. The CDR3 coding sequence is TGTGCCAGCAGCAAATCAGATACGCAGTATTTT.